A single sample gave rise to the 15 T cell receptor beta chains below, sequenced in a study of T cell repertoires in cytomegalovirus infection. Their cognate antigens are unknown. MiXCR, applied by TCRdb to the reads, yields one record per CDR3 protein. The repertoire holds 680,000 or so distinct CDR3 sequences, with around a third as singletons. This specimen consisted of cultured PBMCs, obtained from culture after CMV antigen stimulation. The source of these receptors is a human donor in good health (CMV status not recorded). Some clones in this sample may be carry-over from other donors' samples.

The V and J genes are TRBV11-2 and TRBJ2-1, with 7 bases fitting TRBD1. Trimming took 5 bases from V and 6 from J; bases not matched to a gene: 7. The CDR3 consists of 14 residues. The germline V gene encodes CDR1 SGHAT and CDR2 FQNNGV. The CDR3 protein is CASSHPGQSNEQFF. The CDR3 region has the DNA TGTGCCAGCAGCCACCCGGGACAGTCCAATGAGCAGTTCTTC.

This clonotype has only one observation. CDR3 sequence: CSARRGAGVSPLHF. For the CDR3, the DNA is TGCAGCGCGCGGCGAGGCGCGGGGGTTTCACCCCTCCACTTT. V usage is TRBV20-1 and J usage is TRBJ1-6; perhaps TRBD1 as D (5 bases). This CDR3 comprises 14 residues. Per germline, CDR1 DFQATT and CDR2 SNEGSKA (reference sequence).

This rearrangement joins TRBV11-2 to TRBJ1-3; TRBD1 matches 9 bases. This CDR3 has 15 residues. V lost 8 bases to trimming and J lost 4 bases; unmatched junction nucleotides: 9. Per germline, CDR1 SGHAT and CDR2 FQNNGV. The chain's CDR3 is CASRLWGQGGNTIYF. DNA for the CDR3: TGTGCCAGCCGGCTATGGGGACAGGGAGGAAACACCATATATTTT.

CDR3 sequence (DNA): TGCAGCGTTGTGGGGGGGGGTGAGCAGTTCTTC. Residues: CSVVGGGEQFF. The chain is built from TRBV29-1 and TRBJ2-1; TRBD2 agrees at 7 bases. With V trimmed by 4 bases and J by 9 bases, 3 bases remained unmatched. In germline, CDR1 is SQVTM, CDR2 ANQGSEA. CDR3 length equals 11 residues.

The chain links TRBV12-3 or TRBV12-4 to TRBJ2-5; 14 nucleotides agree with TRBD2. The CDR3 extends over 15 amino acids. Trimming cost V 4 bases and J 5 bases; bases outside gene matches: 3. This CDR3 reads CASSSGTSGSETQYF. CDR3 nucleotide sequence: TGTGCCAGCAGTTCGGGGACTAGCGGGAGTGAGACCCAGTACTTC.

This clonotype has a count of ten or more. The chain joins TRBV12-3 or TRBV12-4 to TRBJ2-1, with 10 bases fitting TRBD2. V lost 7 bases to trimming and J lost 9 bases; unmatched junction nucleotides: 18. The CDR3 has 17 amino acids. CDR3 nucleotide sequence: TGTGCCAGCACCAAACTAGCGGGGTACATCGATGCGAGTGAGCAGTTCTTC. Protein product: CASTKLAGYIDASEQFF.

This clonotype was seen only a few times. The chain links TRBV2 to TRBJ2-7; 10 bases match TRBD2. V was clipped by 6 bases and J by 0 bases; unmatched bases: 2. The CDR3 has 14 residues. Germline V CDR1 and CDR2: SNHLY, FYNNEI. The CDR3 loop reads CASRGTSDSYEQYF. CDR3 nucleotides: TGTGCCAGCAGGGGGACTAGCGACTCCTACGAGCAGTACTTC.

In its sample, this clonotype was seen a few times. The chain is built from TRBV6-5 and TRBJ1-2; TRBD1 matches 10 bases. The V gene end was trimmed by 2 bases and the J gene end by 8 bases; junction bases not matched to a gene: 11. This CDR3 is built from 16 residues. Germline values: CDR1 MNHEY, CDR2 SVGAGI. This CDR3 is CASSYTGQGIVRGYTF. Written as DNA, the CDR3 is TGTGCCAGCAGTTACACGGGACAGGGGATAGTTCGAGGCTACACCTTC.

This clonotype came up a few times. The chain couples TRBV28 to TRBJ2-3, with 8 bases fitting TRBD1. J lost 1 base, V lost 6 bases, and 15 bases had no gene match. Germline CDR1 and CDR2: MDHEN and SYDVKM. This CDR3 region has 18 residues. The CDR3 nucleotides are TGTGCCAGCAGCACCTACGTCACAGGGGGAAAAGGCACAGATACGCAGTATTTT. Translated: CASSTYVTGGKGTDTQYF. Full variable domain (missing parts from reference TRBV28 and TRBJ2-3): DVKVTQSSRYLVKRTGEKVFLECVQDMDHENMFWYRQDPGLGLRLIYFSYDVKMKEKGDIPEGYSVSREKKERFSLILESASTNQTSMYLCASSTYVTGGKGTDTQYFGPGTRLTVL.

J is TRBJ1-2 and V is TRBV25-1; perhaps TRBD1 as D (5 bases). The CDR3 runs to 12 residues. Germline V gene data show CDR1 as MGHDK and CDR2 as SYGVNS. V was trimmed by 5 bases and J by 5 bases, leaving 9 bases between them. CDR3 bases: TGTGCCAGCAGTACCGGGGGATATGGCTACACCTTC. It translates to CASSTGGYGYTF.

This clonotype turned up a few times. The V call is TRBV7-9, the J call TRBJ2-5; possible D gene TRBD2, 5 bases. Trimming removed 3 bases from V and 2 bases from J, with 13 bases in between. Germline V gene lookup returns CDR1 SEHNR and CDR2 FQNEAQ (reference sequence). There are 15 residues in the CDR3. The CDR3 here is CASSLLSSLQETQYF. The CDR3 DNA reads as TGTGCCAGCAGCTTGTTGTCTAGCCTTCAAGAGACCCAGTACTTC.

This clonotype came up once. This CDR3 fails to terminate in the conserved phenylalanine or tryptophan, so it likely reflects a read error. The chain employs TRBV12-3 or TRBV12-4 and TRBJ2-2; TRBD2 agrees at 11 bases. Germline trimming cut 6 bases from V and 1 base from J; bases unmatched to any gene: 22. The CDR3 is 22 amino acids. CDR3 nucleotides: TGTGCCAGCAGACCCTCCCTAGCGGGAGGCACACAGCCGGGGGGGAACACCGGGGAGCTGTTTTCT. Translated: CASRPSLAGGTQPGGNTGELFS.

This rearrangement joins TRBV6-5 to TRBJ2-4; TRBD2 might be the D (6 bases). CDR3 length: 14 residues. CDR1 and CDR2 from the germline V gene are MNHEY and SVGAGI. The V and J ends lost 6 bases and 7 bases respectively, with 16 bases between them. CDR3 DNA sequence: TGTGCCAGCAGCCGCGGGGTGGCCCCCAACATTCAGTACTTC. Amino acids: CASSRGVAPNIQYF.

In its sample, this clonotype was seen a few times. The chain carries TRBV12-3 or TRBV12-4 and TRBJ2-2; 9 nucleotides align to TRBD2. Germline trimming cut 1 base from V and 1 base from J; bases unmatched to any gene: 1. The CDR3 runs 16 residues. The CDR3 spells CASSLGGGVNTGELFF. The CDR3 DNA reads as TGTGCCAGCAGTTTAGGCGGGGGGGTGAACACCGGGGAGCTGTTTTTT.

The V call is TRBV12-3 or TRBV12-4, the J call TRBJ2-4, with unresolved D. Trimming took off 6 bases at V and 1 base at J, with 10 bases between the two ends. This CDR3 contains 14 residues. The CDR3 loop reads CASSPSEAKNIQYF. CDR3 coding DNA: TGTGCCAGCAGCCCTAGTGAGGCCAAAAACATTCAGTACTTC.